This is a list of T cell receptor beta chains from one sample in a study of T cell clones after liver transplantation. Profiled with immunoSEQ multiplex PCR; TCRdb holds only in-frame clones, not every one. The sample includes around 110,000 clones, approximately 90% of them seen just once. The sequencing here drew on CD4+ T cells from blood, taken 12 months after liver transplant. The source of these receptors is a human patient who received a liver transplant. Certain T cells may be donor cells from the graft. CDR3s leave out the opening cysteine and the closing phenylalanine or tryptophan. A clone size is listed for some rows: how often the clone was seen (once, few, many), or a class if it is expanded.

abundance: NA; v_gene: TRBV7-6; j_gene: TRBJ2-2; CDR3aa: ASSVLSGGRNTGELF
abundance: once; v_gene: TRBV4-3; j_gene: TRBJ1-4; CDR3aa: ASSQVGSGSEKLF
abundance: NA; v_gene: TRBV19; j_gene: TRBJ1-5; CDR3aa: ASRRGTGAGNQPQH
abundance: NA; v_gene: TRBV29-1; j_gene: TRBJ1-2; CDR3aa: SVEKDRGGYT
abundance: NA; v_gene: TRBV11-2; j_gene: TRBJ2-5; CDR3aa: ASSVPGLAGGETQY
abundance: few; v_gene: TRBV7-6; j_gene: TRBJ1-3; CDR3aa: ASSMGTVLSSSGNTIY
abundance: NA; v_gene: TRBV13; j_gene: TRBJ2-7; CDR3aa: ARRDRVEEQY
abundance: NA; v_gene: TRBV10-1; j_gene: TRBJ2-7; CDR3aa: ASSESGRVYEQY
abundance: NA; v_gene: TRBV9; j_gene: TRBJ2-1; CDR3aa: ASSPLGEGYNEQF
abundance: NA; v_gene: TRBV19; j_gene: TRBJ1-4; CDR3aa: ASTSSGTYEKLF
abundance: NA; v_gene: TRBV7-2; j_gene: TRBJ2-1; CDR3aa: ASSSPPGLYNEQF
abundance: NA; v_gene: TRBV5-8; j_gene: TRBJ1-2; CDR3aa: ASSLMGQARGYT
abundance: NA; v_gene: TRBV11-3; j_gene: TRBJ2-1; CDR3aa: ASSLVSSGTSYNEQF
abundance: few; v_gene: TRBV9; j_gene: TRBJ1-1; CDR3aa: ASSDRNTEAF
abundance: NA; v_gene: TRBV6-5; j_gene: TRBJ1-1; CDR3aa: ASRALADTEAF
abundance: once; v_gene: TRBV6-5; j_gene: TRBJ1-2; CDR3aa: ASSFRGLSGYT
abundance: NA; v_gene: TRBV5-1; j_gene: TRBJ2-7; CDR3aa: ASRDSGYEQY
abundance: NA; v_gene: TRBV28; j_gene: TRBJ1-2; CDR3aa: ASKRDGYT
abundance: once; v_gene: TRBV11-1; j_gene: TRBJ1-2; CDR3aa: ASSFGAYGYT
abundance: NA; v_gene: TRBV7-2; j_gene: TRBJ2-6; CDR3aa: ASSLPGANVLT
abundance: NA; v_gene: TRBV25-1; j_gene: TRBJ2-2; CDR3aa: ASSDPSGSTGELF
abundance: NA; v_gene: TRBV6-1; j_gene: TRBJ2-7; CDR3aa: ASSGSHYEQY
abundance: NA; v_gene: TRBV28; j_gene: TRBJ1-1; CDR3aa: ASSRGRLNTEAF
abundance: NA; v_gene: TRBV27; j_gene: TRBJ2-7; CDR3aa: ASSDAGLHEQY
abundance: NA; v_gene: TRBV2; j_gene: TRBJ2-7; CDR3aa: ASTPLAGEGYEQY
abundance: few; v_gene: TRBV6-1; j_gene: TRBJ2-1; CDR3aa: ASSGQGTVGNEQF
abundance: NA; v_gene: TRBV5-4; j_gene: TRBJ2-7; CDR3aa: ASSLAIGTGGHEQY
abundance: NA; v_gene: TRBV6-5; j_gene: TRBJ2-1; CDR3aa: ASSHRDRGRLEQF
abundance: NA; v_gene: TRBV9; j_gene: TRBJ2-2; CDR3aa: ASSEYWNTGELF
abundance: NA; v_gene: TRBV7-6; j_gene: TRBJ2-5; CDR3aa: ASSLGGTQETQY
abundance: NA; v_gene: TRBV18; j_gene: TRBJ2-7; CDR3aa: ASSSGLAGVGSYEQY
abundance: NA; v_gene: TRBV5-1; j_gene: TRBJ1-1; CDR3aa: ASSRIRDRGEANTEAF
abundance: few; v_gene: TRBV10-3; j_gene: TRBJ2-6; CDR3aa: AISLYGANVLT
abundance: NA; v_gene: TRBV5-1; j_gene: TRBJ2-3; CDR3aa: ASSLARRASSDTQY
abundance: NA; v_gene: TRBV5-1; j_gene: TRBJ2-7; CDR3aa: ASSLADWADQTYEQY
abundance: NA; v_gene: TRBV21-1; j_gene: TRBJ2-1; CDR3aa: ASNDYVPGGRDNEQF
abundance: NA; v_gene: TRBV7-3; j_gene: TRBJ2-4; CDR3aa: ASSKEAGRDIQY
abundance: NA; v_gene: TRBV11-3; j_gene: TRBJ2-7; CDR3aa: ASSLGQEYEQY
abundance: NA; v_gene: TRBV15; j_gene: TRBJ1-5; CDR3aa: ATSRESGYSNQPQH
abundance: NA; v_gene: TRBV28; j_gene: TRBJ1-5; CDR3aa: ASSLRAGNQPQH
abundance: NA; v_gene: TRBV7-9; j_gene: TRBJ1-2; CDR3aa: ASSLDKNYGYT
abundance: NA; v_gene: TRBV19; j_gene: TRBJ2-7; CDR3aa: ASSIAGSSGSYEQY
abundance: NA; v_gene: TRBV5-1; j_gene: TRBJ1-1; CDR3aa: ASSLDLNTEAF
abundance: NA; v_gene: TRBV19; j_gene: TRBJ2-5; CDR3aa: ASSISTAQETQY
abundance: NA; v_gene: TRBV28; j_gene: TRBJ1-2; CDR3aa: ASTSGGQRIYGYT
abundance: NA; v_gene: TRBV11-2; j_gene: TRBJ2-7; CDR3aa: ASSFSGTGARYEQY
abundance: NA; v_gene: TRBV2; j_gene: TRBJ2-5; CDR3aa: ASSPRTGEETQY
abundance: NA; v_gene: TRBV27; j_gene: TRBJ2-7; CDR3aa: ASSRSTGTYYEQY
abundance: NA; v_gene: TRBV7-9; j_gene: TRBJ2-7; CDR3aa: ATGDGSYEQY
abundance: NA; v_gene: TRBV9; j_gene: TRBJ2-7; CDR3aa: ASSASDGSYEQY
abundance: NA; v_gene: TRBV6-5; j_gene: TRBJ2-1; CDR3aa: ASSSHSGRGPEQF
abundance: NA; v_gene: TRBV2; j_gene: TRBJ2-3; CDR3aa: ASSGGGQGTDTQY
abundance: NA; v_gene: TRBV7-2; j_gene: TRBJ2-1; CDR3aa: ASSRRGVDEQF
abundance: NA; v_gene: TRBV9; j_gene: TRBJ1-2; CDR3aa: ASSPLVGAGYT
abundance: NA; v_gene: TRBV9; j_gene: TRBJ2-1; CDR3aa: ASSVEGDSYNEQF
abundance: NA; v_gene: TRBV2; j_gene: TRBJ2-7; CDR3aa: ASSESVGGRAYGEQY
abundance: NA; v_gene: TRBV2; j_gene: TRBJ2-5; CDR3aa: ASLGTAETQY